This T cell receptor (beta chain) was sequenced for a study of T-cell reconstitution after alpha-beta-depleted transplantation in children. General study points: Surviving thymic progenitors and recipient T cells were the source of high TCRbeta diversity at day 60 in some patients. Newly produced T cells mostly accounted for T-cell counts and diversity one year post-transplant. As was reported, about two months after transplant, alpha-beta T cells came from several hundred expanded graft clones.

This clonotype appeared many times. What it binds is not known. During its preparation, the TCRbeta library received unique molecular identifiers. Each CDR3 protein gets one entry after TCRdb re-called the PCR reads with MiXCR. The sample shows roughly 490,000 distinct CDR3 sequences, about an eighth of them seen only once. Trimming pared 3 bases from V and 2 bases from J, leaving 8 bases between. CDR1 and CDR2 (germline): MDHEN, SYDVKM. The CDR3 runs to 13 residues. The rearrangement uses TRBV28 and TRBJ2-7, with D unclear. This clonotype was sampled from a female patient aged 2-15 years who had a stem cell transplant for aplastic anemia, so the T cells may come from the graft donor. The sequences come from PBMCs, mostly from graft donor cells, collected 180 days after TCRalphabeta/CD19-depleted stem cell transplant. For the CDR3, the DNA is TGTGCCAGCAGTTTGGGGTTGACCTACGAGCAGTACTTC. Its protein is CASSLGLTYEQYF.